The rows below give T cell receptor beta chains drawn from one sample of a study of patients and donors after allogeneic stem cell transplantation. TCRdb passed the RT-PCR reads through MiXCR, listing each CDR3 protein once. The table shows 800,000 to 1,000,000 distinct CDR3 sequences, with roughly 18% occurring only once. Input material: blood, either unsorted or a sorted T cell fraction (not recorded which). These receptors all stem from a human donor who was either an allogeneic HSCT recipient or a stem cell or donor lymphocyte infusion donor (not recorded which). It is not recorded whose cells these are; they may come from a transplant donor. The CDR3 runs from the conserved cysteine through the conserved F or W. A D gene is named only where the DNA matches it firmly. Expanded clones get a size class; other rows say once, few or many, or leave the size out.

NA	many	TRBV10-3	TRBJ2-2	TGTGCCATCACCTTGGGCAGGGGCACCGGGGAGCTGTTTTTT	CAITLGRGTGELFF
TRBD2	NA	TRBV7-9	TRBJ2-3	TGTGCCAGCAGCATTGAGGGACTAGTAAGAGGAGATACGCAGTATTTT	CASSIEGLVRGDTQYF
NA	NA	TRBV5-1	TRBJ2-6	TGCGCCAGCAGCGCAGGACAGTCCTACTCTGGGGCCAACGTCCTGACTTTC	CASSAGQSYSGANVLTF
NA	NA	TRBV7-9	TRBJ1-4	TGTGCCAGCAGCCCAGGGAAAGTGGGGACTAATGAAAAACTGTTTTTT	CASSPGKVGTNEKLFF
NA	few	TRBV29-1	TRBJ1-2	TGCAGCGTTGAGAGCCGACCCAGCTACACCTTC	CSVESRPSYTF
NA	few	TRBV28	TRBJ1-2	TGTGCCAGCAGGAGTGGAGGGTCGGGTGGCTACACCTTC	CASRSGGSGGYTF
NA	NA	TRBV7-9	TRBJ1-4	TGTGCCAGCAGCTTTGGGCAGATAAATGAAAAACTGTTTTTT	CASSFGQINEKLFF
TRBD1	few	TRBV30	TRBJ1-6	TGTGCCTGGACCGCAGGGGGGAATTCACCCCTCCACTTT	CAWTAGGNSPLHF
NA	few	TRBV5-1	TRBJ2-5	TGCGCCAGCAGACCCGATGGGGCTACTCGCGGTGGGACCCAGTACTTC	CASRPDGATRGGTQYF
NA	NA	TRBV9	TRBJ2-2	TGTGCCAGCAGCGTAGTAGGTGGTTTTGACACCGGGGAGCTGTTTTTT	CASSVVGGFDTGELFF
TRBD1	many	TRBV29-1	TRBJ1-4	TGCAGCGCTATCCGGGACAGCGGGCATGAAAAACTGTTTTTT	CSAIRDSGHEKLFF
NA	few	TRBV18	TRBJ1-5	TGTGCCAGCTCACCACGGTTTGACCAGCCCCAGCATTTT	CASSPRFDQPQHF
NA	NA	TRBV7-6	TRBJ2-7	TGTGCCAGCAGCCCCCGGGTAGGGGATGGCGAGCAGTACTTC	CASSPRVGDGEQYF
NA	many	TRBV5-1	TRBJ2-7	TGCGCCAGCAGCTTGAACTTCTACTACGAGCAGTACTTC	CASSLNFYYEQYF
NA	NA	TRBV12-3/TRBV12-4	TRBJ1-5	TGTGCCAGCAGTTTGGGGAGGGGGGGCGCGCAGCCCCAGCATTTT	CASSLGRGGAQPQHF